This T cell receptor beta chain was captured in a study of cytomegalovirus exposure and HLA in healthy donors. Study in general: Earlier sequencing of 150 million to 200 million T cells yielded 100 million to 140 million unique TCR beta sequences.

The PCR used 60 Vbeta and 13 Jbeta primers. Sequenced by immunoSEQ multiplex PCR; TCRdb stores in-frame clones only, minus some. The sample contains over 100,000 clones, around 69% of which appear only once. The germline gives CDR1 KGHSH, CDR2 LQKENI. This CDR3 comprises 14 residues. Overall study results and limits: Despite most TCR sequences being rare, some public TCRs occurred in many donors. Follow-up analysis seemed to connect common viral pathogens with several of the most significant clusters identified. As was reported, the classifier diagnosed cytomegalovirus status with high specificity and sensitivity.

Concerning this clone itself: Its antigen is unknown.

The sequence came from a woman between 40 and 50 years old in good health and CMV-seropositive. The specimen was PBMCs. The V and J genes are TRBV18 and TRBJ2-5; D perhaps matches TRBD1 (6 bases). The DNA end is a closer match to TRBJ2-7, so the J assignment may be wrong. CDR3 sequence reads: CASSTTGFPYEQYF. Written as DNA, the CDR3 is TGTGCCAGCTCAACAACAGGGTTCCCCTACGAGCAGTACTTC.